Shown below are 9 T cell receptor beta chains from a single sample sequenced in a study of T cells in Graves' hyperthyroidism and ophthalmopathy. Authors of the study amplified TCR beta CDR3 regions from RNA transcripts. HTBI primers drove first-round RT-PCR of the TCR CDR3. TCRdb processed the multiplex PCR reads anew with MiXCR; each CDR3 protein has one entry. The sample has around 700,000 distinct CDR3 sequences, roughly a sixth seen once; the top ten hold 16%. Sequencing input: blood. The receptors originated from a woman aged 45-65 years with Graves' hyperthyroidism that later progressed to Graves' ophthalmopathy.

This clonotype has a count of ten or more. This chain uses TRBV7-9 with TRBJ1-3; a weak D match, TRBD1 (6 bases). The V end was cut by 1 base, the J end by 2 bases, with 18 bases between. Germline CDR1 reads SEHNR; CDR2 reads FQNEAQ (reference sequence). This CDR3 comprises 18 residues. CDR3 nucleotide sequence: TGTGCCAGCAGCTTAGGGGCGCTTCTCCAGGGGACTGGAAACACCATATATTTT. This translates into CASSLGALLQGTGNTIYF.

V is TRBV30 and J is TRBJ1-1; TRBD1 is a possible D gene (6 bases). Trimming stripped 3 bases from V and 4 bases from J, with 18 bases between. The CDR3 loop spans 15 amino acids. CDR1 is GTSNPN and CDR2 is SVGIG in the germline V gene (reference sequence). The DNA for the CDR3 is TGTGCCTGGAGGGAAGGGGGGAGTCGCTTCACTGAAGCTTTCTTT. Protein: CAWREGGSRFTEAFF.

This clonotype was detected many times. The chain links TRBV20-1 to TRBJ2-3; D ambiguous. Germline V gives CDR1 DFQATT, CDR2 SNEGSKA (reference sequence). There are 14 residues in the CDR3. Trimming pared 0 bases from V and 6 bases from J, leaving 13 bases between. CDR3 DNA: TGCAGTGCTAGAGATCTAGTTAGTTGGGATACGCAGTATTTT. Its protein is CSARDLVSWDTQYF.

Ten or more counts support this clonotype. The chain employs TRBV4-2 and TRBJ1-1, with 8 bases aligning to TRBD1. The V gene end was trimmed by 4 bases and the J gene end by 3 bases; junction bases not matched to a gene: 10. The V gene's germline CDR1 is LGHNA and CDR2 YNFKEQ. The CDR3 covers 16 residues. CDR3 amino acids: CASSPSGQGEDTEAFF. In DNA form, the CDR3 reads TGTGCCAGCAGCCCGAGCGGACAGGGCGAGGACACTGAAGCTTTCTTT.

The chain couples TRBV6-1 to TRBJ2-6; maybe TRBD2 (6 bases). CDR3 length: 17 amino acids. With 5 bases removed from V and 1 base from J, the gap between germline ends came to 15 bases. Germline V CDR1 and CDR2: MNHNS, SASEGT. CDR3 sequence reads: CASSTPGLLSGANVLTF. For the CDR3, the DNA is TGTGCCAGCAGTACCCCGGGACTGCTGTCTGGGGCCAACGTCCTGACTTTC.

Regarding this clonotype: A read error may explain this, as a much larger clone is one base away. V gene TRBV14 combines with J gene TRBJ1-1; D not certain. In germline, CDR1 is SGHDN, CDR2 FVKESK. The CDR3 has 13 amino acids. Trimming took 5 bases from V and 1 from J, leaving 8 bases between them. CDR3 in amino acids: CASSNTANTEAFF. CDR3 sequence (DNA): TGTGCCAGCAGCAACACAGCGAACACTGAAGCTTTCTTT.

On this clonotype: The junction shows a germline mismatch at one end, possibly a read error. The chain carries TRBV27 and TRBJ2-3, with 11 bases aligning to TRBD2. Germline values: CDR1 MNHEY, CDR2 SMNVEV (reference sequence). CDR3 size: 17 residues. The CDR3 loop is CASGLAGGPSRADTQYF. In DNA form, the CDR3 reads TGTGCCAGCGGTTTAGCGGGGGGGCCGTCTAGAGCCGATACGCAGTATTTT.

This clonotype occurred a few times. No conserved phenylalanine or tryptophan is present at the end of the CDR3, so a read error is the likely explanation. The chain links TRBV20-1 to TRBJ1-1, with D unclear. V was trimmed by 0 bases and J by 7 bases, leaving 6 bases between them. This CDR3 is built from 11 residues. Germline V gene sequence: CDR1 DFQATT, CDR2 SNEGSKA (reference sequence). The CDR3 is CSAREDNEAFL. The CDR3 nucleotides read TGCAGTGCTAGAGAGGATAATGAAGCTTTCCTT.

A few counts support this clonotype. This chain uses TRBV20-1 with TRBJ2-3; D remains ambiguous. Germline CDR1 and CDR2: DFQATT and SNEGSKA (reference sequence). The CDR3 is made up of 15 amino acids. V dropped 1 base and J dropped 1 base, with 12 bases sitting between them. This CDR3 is CSARGLLLGTDTQYF. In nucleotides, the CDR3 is TGCAGTGCTAGAGGACTCCTTCTGGGCACAGATACGCAGTATTTT.